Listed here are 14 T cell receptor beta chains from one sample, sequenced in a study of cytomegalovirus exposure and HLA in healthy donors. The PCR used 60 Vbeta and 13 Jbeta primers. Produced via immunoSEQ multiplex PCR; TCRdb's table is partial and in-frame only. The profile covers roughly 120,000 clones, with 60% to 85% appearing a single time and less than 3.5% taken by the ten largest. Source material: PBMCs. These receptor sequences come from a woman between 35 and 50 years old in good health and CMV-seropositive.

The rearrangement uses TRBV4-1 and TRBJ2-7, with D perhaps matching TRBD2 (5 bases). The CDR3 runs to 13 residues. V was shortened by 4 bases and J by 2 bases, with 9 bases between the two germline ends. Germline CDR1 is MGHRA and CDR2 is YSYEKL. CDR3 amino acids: CASSLDGAYEQYF. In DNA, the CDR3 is TGCGCCAGCAGCCTGGACGGGGCCTACGAGCAGTACTTC.

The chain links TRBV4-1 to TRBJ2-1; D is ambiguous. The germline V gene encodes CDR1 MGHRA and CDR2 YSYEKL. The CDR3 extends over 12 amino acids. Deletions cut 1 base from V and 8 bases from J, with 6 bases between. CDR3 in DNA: TGCGCCAGCAGCCAAGGCGAAGATGAGCAGTTCTTC. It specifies CASSQGEDEQFF.

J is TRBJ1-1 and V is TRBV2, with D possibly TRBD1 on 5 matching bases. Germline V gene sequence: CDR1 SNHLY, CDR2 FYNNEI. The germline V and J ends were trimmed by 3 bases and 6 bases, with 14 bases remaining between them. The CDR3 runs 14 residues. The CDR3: CASSDWGENAEAFF. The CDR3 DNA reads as TGTGCCAGCAGTGACTGGGGGGAAAACGCTGAAGCTTTCTTT.

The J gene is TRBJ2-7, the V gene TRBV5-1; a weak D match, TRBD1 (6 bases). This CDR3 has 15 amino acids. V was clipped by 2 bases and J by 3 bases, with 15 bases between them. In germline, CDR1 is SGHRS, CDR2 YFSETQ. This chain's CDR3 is CASSFDRHPVYEQYF. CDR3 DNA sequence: TGCGCCAGCAGCTTCGACAGGCACCCAGTCTACGAGCAGTACTTC.

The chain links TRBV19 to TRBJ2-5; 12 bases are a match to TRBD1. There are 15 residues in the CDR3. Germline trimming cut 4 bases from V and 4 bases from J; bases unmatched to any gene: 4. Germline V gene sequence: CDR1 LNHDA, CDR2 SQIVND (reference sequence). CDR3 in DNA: TGTGCCAGTAGTACCGGGACAGGGGGCCTAGAGACCCAGTACTTC. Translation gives CASSTGTGGLETQYF.

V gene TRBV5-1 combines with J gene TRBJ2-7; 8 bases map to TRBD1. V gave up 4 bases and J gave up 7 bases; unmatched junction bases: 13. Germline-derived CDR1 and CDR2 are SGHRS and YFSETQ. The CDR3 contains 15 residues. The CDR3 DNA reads TGCGCCAGCAGCCTCCAGGCAGGGGGCTCGGGGGAGCAGTACTTC. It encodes CASSLQAGGSGEQYF.

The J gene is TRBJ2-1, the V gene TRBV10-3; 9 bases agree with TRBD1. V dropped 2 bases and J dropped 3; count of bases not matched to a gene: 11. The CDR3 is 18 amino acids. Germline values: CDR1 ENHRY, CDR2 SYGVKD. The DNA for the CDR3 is TGTGCCATCAGTGAGATATCCAGGGACAGGGAAGTCTACAATGAGCAGTTCTTC. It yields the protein CAISEISRDREVYNEQFF.

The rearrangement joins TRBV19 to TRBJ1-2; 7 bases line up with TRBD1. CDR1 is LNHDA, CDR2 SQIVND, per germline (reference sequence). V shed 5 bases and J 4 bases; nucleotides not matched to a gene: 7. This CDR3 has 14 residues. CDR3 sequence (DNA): TGTGCCAGTAGTTCGGGACAGACTTTCTATGGCTACACCTTC. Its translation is CASSSGQTFYGYTF.

CDR3 amino acids: CASSPGTLTYPTDTQYF. The CDR3 nucleotides are TGTGCCAGCTCACCCGGGACATTGACGTACCCCACAGATACGCAGTATTTT. V gene TRBV18 combines with J gene TRBJ2-3, with TRBD1 as a possible D gene (6 bases). The CDR3 loop spans 17 amino acids. The germline CDR1 and CDR2 sequences are KGHSH and LQKENI. The ends were cut back, 3 bases at V and 2 bases at J, with 18 bases in the middle.

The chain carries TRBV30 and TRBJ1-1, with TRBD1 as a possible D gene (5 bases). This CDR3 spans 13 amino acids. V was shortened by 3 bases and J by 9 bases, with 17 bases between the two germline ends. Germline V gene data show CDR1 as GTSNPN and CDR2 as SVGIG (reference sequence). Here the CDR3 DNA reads TGTGCCTGGAGGGACCCACCGGGGGTTAAAGCTTTCTTT. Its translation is CAWRDPPGVKAFF.

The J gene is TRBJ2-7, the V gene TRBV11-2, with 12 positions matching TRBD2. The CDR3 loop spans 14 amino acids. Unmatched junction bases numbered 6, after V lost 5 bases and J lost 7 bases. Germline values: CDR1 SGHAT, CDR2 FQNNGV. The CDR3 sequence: CASSLTSGSSEQYF. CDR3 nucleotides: TGTGCCAGCAGCCTGACTAGCGGGAGTAGTGAGCAGTACTTC.

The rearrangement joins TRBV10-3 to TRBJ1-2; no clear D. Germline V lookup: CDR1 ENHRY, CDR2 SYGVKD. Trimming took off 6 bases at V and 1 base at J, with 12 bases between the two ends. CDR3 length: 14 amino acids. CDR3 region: CAIRAILSNYGYTF. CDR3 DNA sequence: TGTGCCATCAGAGCCATTCTTAGTAACTATGGCTACACCTTC.

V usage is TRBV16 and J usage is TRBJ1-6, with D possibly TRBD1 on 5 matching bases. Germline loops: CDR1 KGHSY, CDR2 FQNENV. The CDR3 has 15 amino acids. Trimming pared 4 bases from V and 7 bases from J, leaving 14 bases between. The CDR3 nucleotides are TGTGCCAGCAGCCGCGTCGAGACAGCGAATTCACCCCTCCACTTT. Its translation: CASSRVETANSPLHF.

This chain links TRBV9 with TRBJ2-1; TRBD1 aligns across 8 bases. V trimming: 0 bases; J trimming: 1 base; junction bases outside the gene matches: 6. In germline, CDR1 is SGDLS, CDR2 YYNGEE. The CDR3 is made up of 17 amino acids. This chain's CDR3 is CASSVDQGAVSYNEQFF. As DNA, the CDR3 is TGTGCCAGCAGCGTAGACCAGGGGGCGGTTTCCTACAATGAGCAGTTCTTC. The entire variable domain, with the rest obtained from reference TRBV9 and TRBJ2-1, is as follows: DSGVTQTPKHLITATGQRVTLRCSPRSGDLSVYWYQQSLDQGLQFLIQYYNGEERAKGNILERFSAQQFPDLHSELNLSSLELGDSALYFCASSVDQGAVSYNEQFFGPGTRLTVL.